This TCR beta chain was captured by sequencing in a study of human thymus T cells. Study-wide points: Related research described thymic repertoires that were highly overlapping among unrelated individuals.

Germline V lookup: CDR1 SQVTM, CDR2 ANQGSEA. The CDR3 contains 15 residues. Comment on this clone: Its antigen is as yet unknown.

TCRdb keeps only in-frame clones here, not all; method: immunoSEQ multiplex PCR. The sample has around 120,000 clones; 90% to 95% are singletons. Thymic resections from corrective heart surgery supplied the tissue. Corrective surgery for congenital heart defects was being performed on the healthy Finnish infants who were the donors. The sequencing sample was made of thymus tissue. J is TRBJ2-7 and V is TRBV29-1, with D perhaps being TRBD1 or TRBD2 (5 bases each). The J call is uncertain, as TRBJ2-5 better fits the DNA end. This TCR came from a boy less than two years old with a congenital heart defect but otherwise immunologically healthy. The CDR3 region is CSVEGGGGTTETQYF. The DNA of the CDR3 is TGCAGCGTTGAAGGGGGCGGTGGGACCACAGAGACCCAGTACTTC.